One T cell receptor (beta chain) is described in this entry. This record belongs to a study of blood T cell repertoires in COVID-19. Study background: T cells, B-cell-depleted T cells, or PBMCs supplied cDNA or gDNA.

From germline, CDR1 is GTSNPN and CDR2 SVGIG (reference sequence). The CDR3 is 13 residues long. Trimming took off 1 base at V and 11 bases at J, with 14 bases between the two ends. The study recruited people aged roughly 18 to 100 years across 20 to 30 US areas. Clinical history as reported by participants underpinned cohort assignment. Original processing notes: Estimated nucleated cell counts came from reference gene primer amplification. Sequencing used immunoSEQ multiplex PCR; TCRdb keeps in-frame clones, though not all of them. V, J and clone size are those of that table, while D and trimming were read from the DNA. The sample contains some 320,000 clones, roughly 89% of which appear only once.

Material: PBMCs or T cells enriched from blood (not recorded which). The TCR was taken from a man aged 60-69 years who had recovered from COVID-19. V gene TRBV30 combines with J gene TRBJ1-4; D is uncertain. CDR3 sequence reads: CAWSAQTEGKLFF. The CDR3 nucleotides read TGTGCCTGGAGTGCACAAACGGAGGGCAAACTGTTTTTT.